The entry below describes one T cell receptor (beta chain). No antigen is known for it. This entry belongs to a study of CD4 T cells in relation to SARS-CoV-2 and coronaviruses. Across the study: ViraFEST: approximately eleven-day antigen culture of PBMCs, then TCR beta CDR3 sequencing.

Sequencing used immunoSEQ multiplex PCR; TCRdb keeps in-frame clones, though not all of them. The data hold about 40,000 clones, with about 86% observed a single time. Germline CDR1 SEHNR, CDR2 FQNEAQ (reference sequence). CDR3 length equals 15 residues. V dropped 3 bases and J dropped 5 bases, with 17 bases sitting between them. The material sequenced was naive CD4+ T cells from PBMCs, cultured in vitro. Specified subset: naive CD4+ T cells isolated by negative enrichment. This TCR derives from an adult with COVID-19. This chain connects TRBV7-9 to TRBJ2-7; D may be TRBD1 (5 bases). Here the CDR3 reads CASSFFSGAFDEQYF. CDR3 nucleotides: TGTGCCAGCAGCTTTTTTTCTGGGGCATTCGACGAGCAGTACTTC.